This T cell receptor beta chain is drawn from a study of CD4 T cells in relation to SARS-CoV-2 and coronaviruses. As for the study in general: ViraFEST: approximately nine-day antigen culture of PBMCs, then TCR beta CDR3 sequencing. The restricting HLA molecule for shared crossreactive spike epitopes was mapped.

The protocol was immunoSEQ multiplex PCR, while the TCRdb copy is restricted to in-frame clones and leaves out a portion. The data show approximately 20,000 clones, roughly four fifths seen once. The CDR3 consists of 14 residues. Per the germline V gene, CDR1 is ENHRY and CDR2 is SYGVKD. Trimming removed 4 bases from V and 4 bases from J, with 10 bases in between. Concerning this clone: Its antigen is undetermined.

CD4+ T cells from unexposed donors were obtained before the COVID-19 pandemic (2011-2018). Isolation of CD4+ T cells took place after about 10 days in culture. As cell numbers allowed, unexposed-donor CD4+ T cells faced SARS-CoV-2 S/N and four cold-coronavirus spikes. The chain employs TRBV10-3 and TRBJ2-2, with TRBD1 as a possible D gene (5 bases). This receptor was taken from a human donor in good health. Source material: CD4+ T cells from PBMCs, cultured in vitro. The CDR3 coding sequence is TGTGCCATCAGTGTTATTAGGGGCACCGGGGAGCTGTTTTTT. Residues: CAISVIRGTGELFF.